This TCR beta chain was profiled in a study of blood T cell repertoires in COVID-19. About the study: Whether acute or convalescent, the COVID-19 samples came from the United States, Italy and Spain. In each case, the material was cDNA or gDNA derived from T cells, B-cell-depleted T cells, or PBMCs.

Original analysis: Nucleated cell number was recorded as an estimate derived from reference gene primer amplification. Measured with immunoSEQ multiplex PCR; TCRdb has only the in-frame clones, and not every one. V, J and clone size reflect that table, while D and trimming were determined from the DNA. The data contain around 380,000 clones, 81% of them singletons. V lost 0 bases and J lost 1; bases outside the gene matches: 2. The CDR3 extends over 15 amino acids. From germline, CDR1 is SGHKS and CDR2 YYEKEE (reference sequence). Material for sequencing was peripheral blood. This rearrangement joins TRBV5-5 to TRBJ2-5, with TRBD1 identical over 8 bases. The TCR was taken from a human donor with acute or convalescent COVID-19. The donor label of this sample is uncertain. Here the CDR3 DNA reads TGTGCCAGCAGCTTGGCAGACAGGGGCCAAGAGACCCAGTACTTC. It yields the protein CASSLADRGQETQYF.